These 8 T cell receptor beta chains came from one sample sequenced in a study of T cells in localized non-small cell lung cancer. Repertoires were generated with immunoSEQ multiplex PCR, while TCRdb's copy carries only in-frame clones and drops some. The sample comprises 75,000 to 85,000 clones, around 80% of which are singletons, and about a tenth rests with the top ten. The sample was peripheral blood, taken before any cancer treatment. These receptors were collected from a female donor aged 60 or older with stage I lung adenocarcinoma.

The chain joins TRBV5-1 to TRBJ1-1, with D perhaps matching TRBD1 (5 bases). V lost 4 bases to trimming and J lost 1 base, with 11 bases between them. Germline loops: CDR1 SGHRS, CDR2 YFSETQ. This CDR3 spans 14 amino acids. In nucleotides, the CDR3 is TGCGCCAGCAGCCCGGGACGGACGAACACTGAAGCTTTCTTT. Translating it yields CASSPGRTNTEAFF.

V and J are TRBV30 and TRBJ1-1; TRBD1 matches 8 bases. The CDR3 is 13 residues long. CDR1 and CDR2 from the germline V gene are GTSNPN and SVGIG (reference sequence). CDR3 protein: CAAAGGQWGEAFF. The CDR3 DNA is TGTGCAGCGGCAGGGGGCCAGTGGGGTGAAGCTTTCTTT.

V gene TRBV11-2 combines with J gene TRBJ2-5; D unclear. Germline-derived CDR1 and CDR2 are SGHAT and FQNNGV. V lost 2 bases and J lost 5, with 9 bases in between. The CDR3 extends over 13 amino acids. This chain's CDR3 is CASSLFSTETQYF. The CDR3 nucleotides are TGTGCCAGCAGCTTATTTAGTACCGAGACCCAGTACTTC.

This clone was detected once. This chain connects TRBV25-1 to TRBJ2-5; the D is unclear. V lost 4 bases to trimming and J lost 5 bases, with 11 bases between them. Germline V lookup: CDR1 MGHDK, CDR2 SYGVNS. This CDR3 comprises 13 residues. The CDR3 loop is CASSALGVETQYF. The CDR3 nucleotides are TGTGCCAGCAGTGCCTTGGGCGTGGAGACCCAGTACTTC.

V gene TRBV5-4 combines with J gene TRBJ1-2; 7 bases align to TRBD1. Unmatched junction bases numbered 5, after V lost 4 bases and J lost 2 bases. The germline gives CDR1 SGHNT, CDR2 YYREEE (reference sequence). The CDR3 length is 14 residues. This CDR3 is CASSARGLNYGYTF. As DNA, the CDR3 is TGTGCCAGCAGCGCAAGGGGGCTAAACTATGGCTACACCTTC.

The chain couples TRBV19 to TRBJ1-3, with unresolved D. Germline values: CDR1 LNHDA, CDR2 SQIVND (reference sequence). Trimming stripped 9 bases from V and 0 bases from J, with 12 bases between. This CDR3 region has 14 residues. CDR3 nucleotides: TGTGCCAGCACGACGGTCCTCTCTGGAAACACCATATATTTT. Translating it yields CASTTVLSGNTIYF.

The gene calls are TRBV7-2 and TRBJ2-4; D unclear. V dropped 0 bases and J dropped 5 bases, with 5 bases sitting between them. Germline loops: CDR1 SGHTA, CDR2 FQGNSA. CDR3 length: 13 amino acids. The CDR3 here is CASSLAGQNIQYF. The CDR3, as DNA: TGTGCCAGCAGCTTAGCAGGGCAAAACATTCAGTACTTC.

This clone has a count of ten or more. CDR3 protein: CASSQGLNQPQHF. Here the CDR3 DNA reads TGTGCCAGCAGCCAGGGTCTAAACCAGCCCCAGCATTTT. The V call is TRBV5-4, the J call TRBJ1-5; maybe TRBD1 (5 bases). The CDR3 extends over 13 amino acids. Germline V gene sequence: CDR1 SGHNT, CDR2 YYREEE (reference sequence). V was pared by 4 bases and J by 7 bases, with 12 bases between.